This TCR beta chain appears in the sequencing data of a study of esophageal squamous cell carcinoma under preoperative chemotherapy. MiXCR, applied by TCRdb to the PCR reads, yields one record per CDR3 protein. This table has roughly 20,000 distinct CDR3 sequences, around 45% appearing once. This clonotype was observed a handful of times. Antigen specificity is unknown. Overall study findings and caveats: Tumor-infiltrating lymphocytes showed no significant post-chemotherapy TCR diversity increase, unlike peripheral T cells.

This CDR3 has 15 residues. With 1 base removed from V and 5 bases from J, the gap between germline ends came to 13 bases. Germline V gene sequence: CDR1 SGHTA, CDR2 FQGTGA. Time point indicated: after preoperative PTX-NDP chemotherapy. The origin of this receptor is a human donor with esophageal squamous cell carcinoma. The donor label of this sample is uncertain. This chain uses TRBV7-3 with TRBJ2-3; D may match TRBD1 or TRBD2 (6 bases each). Sampling took place from a patient given preoperative chemotherapy. This CDR3 reads CASSLIGGGEDTQYF. The DNA for the CDR3 is TGTGCCAGCAGCTTAATAGGAGGGGGTGAAGATACGCAGTATTTT.